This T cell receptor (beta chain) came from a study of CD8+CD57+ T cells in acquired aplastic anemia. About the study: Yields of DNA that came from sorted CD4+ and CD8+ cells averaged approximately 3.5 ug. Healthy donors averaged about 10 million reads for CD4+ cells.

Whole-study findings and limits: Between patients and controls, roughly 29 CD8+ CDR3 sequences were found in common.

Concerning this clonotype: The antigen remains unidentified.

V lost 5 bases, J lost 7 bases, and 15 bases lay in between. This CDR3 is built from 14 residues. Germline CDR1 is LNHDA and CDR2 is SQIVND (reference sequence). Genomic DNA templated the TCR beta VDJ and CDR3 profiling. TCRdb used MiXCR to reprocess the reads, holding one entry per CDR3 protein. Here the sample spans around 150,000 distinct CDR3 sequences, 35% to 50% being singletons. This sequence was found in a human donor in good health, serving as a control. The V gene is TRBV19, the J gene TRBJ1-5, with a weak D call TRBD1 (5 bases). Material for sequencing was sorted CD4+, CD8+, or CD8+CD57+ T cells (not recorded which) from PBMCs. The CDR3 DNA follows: TGTGCCAGTAGTGGGACCACCACAGCGCAGCCCCAGCATTTT. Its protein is CASSGTTTAQPQHF.